Below, one T cell receptor beta chain is given with its context. This clonotype showed up just a few times. The antigen it recognizes is unknown. Qualities for individual bases were not recorded, and no much larger clone is one base off. Sequencing instrument: Illumina NovaSeq 6000. TCR cDNA was made using 5'RACE template switching, a step that added a universal primer site and unique molecular identifiers. Priming of cDNA synthesis was performed from both the TCR alpha and TCR beta constant segments. Library amplification used two PCR steps, and the second PCR step added sample barcodes and sequencing adapters. Sequencing of libraries was performed on Illumina HiSeq 2500 (2x100 bp) or NovaSeq (2x150 bp). On the authors' methods: Demultiplexing of reads and collapsing into UMI consensus sequences were performed with MIGEC, and V(D)J alignment was carried out with MiXCR. Vaccine-responding clonotypes were identified with edgeR using replicate PBMC samples, with FDR below 0.01 and a log2 fold change above 5 up to day 15 being required. Each bulk clonotype was labeled CD4 or CD8 based on which sequenced repertoire, CD4 or CD8, contained the clonotype at higher abundance. The raw public data were reprocessed by TCRdb itself: fastp quality trimming at Q25, MiXCR clonotype calling, in-frame beta chains only. One record per CDR3 amino acid sequence lists the most common genes and DNA. For this entry, the V and J calls and clone size follow TCRdb and not the study's own pipeline. The sample yields 280,000 or so distinct CDR3 sequences; about 10% were counted once. The ten most abundant clones make up about 3.7% of the sample.

V is pared back by 6 bases and J by 2 bases, with 11 bases lying between the germline termini. The CDR3 starts with the cysteine, ends with the phenylalanine, and has 14 residues. CDR3 DNA is the only sequence kept; it has 42 bases, read in frame from the first base. Based on the germline V gene, the CDR1 and CDR2 sequences are MNHEY and SVGAGI. The sample's treatment or condition, from its label and the paper: live attenuated yellow fever vaccine strain. PBMCs were isolated from peripheral blood using a standard Ficoll-Paque protocol. CD4 and CD8 T-cell fractions were isolated with Dynabeads CD4 and CD8 positive selection kits. RNA was extracted with TriZol from bulk PBMCs, CD4 and CD8 fractions, and dextramer-positive and dextramer-negative fractions. The data were obtained in a study of T cells after yellow fever vaccination (dated by TCRdb to about 2019). A note on the overall study: The SMART-Seq v4 Ultra Low Input RNA kit was used to prepare libraries from fractions with low cell numbers. To track T-cell clones before and after primary and booster YFV17D yellow fever vaccination, bulk TCR alpha and beta repertoires were sequenced longitudinally. Two healthy male donors, one aged 18 to 30 and one aged 30 to 40 years, were included in the cohort. Bulk PBMC replicates and cell subsets were isolated from blood drawn at multiple timepoints before and after both primary and secondary immunization.

General findings and caveats noted by the study authors: Compared with the primary T-cell response, the secondary T-cell response was weaker but faster, peaking on day 5 rather than day 15. A small fraction of clonotypes appeared in both the CD4 and CD8 compartments, likely as a result of convergent recombination. FACS-sorted repertoires could contain abundant contaminating clonotypes from the bulk population, so computational filtering was required. After the booster, most clones that had expanded after primary vaccination were detected again (over 95% of CD4 and around 88% of CD8), suggesting broad maintenance of memory. Only a couple of donors were included in the study, so the extent to which the findings can be generalized is limited.

The rearranged chain carries TRBV6-5 and TRBJ2-4, with no confidently assigned D gene. This material consisted of CD4+ T cells sorted from PBMCs, taken 5 days after the yellow fever booster vaccination. This clonotype was sampled from a man aged 18-30 years who received the YFV17D yellow fever vaccine. The DNA reads TGTGCCAGCAGCGTTCTCGGGCCCAAAAACATTCAGTACTTC. This translates into CASSVLGPKNIQYF.